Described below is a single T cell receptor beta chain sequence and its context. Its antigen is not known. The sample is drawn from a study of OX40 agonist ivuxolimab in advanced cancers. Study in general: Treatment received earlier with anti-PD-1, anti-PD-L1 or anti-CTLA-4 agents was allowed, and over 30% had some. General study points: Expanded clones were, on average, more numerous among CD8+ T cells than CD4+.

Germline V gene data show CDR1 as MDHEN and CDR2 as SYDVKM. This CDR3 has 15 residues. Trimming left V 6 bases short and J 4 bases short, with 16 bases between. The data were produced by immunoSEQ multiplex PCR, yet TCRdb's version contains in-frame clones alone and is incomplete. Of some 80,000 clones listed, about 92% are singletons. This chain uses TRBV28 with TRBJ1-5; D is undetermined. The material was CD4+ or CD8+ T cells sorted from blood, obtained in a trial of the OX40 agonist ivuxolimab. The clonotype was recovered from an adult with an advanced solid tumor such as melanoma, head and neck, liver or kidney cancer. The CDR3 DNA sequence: TGTGCCAGCAGCACCCGAAGAGGTACTAATCAGCCCCAGCATTTT. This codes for CASSTRRGTNQPQHF.